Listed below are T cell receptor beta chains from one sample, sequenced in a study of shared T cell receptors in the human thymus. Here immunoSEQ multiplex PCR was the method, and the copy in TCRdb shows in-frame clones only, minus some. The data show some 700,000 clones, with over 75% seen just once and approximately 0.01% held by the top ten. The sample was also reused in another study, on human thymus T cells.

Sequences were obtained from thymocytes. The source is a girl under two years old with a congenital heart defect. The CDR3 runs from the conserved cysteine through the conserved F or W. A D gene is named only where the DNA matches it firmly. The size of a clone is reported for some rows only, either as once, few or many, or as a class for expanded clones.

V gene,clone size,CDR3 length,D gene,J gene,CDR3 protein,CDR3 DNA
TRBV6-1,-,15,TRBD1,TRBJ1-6,CASSATGEVDSPLHF,TGTGCCAGCAGCGCCACAGGGGAGGTGGATTCACCCCTCCACTTT
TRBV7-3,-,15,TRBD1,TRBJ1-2,CASSLTGGVNYGYTF,TGTGCCAGCAGCCTTACAGGGGGAGTTAACTATGGCTACACCTTC
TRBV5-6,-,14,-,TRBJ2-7,CASSLLHSSYEQYF,TGTGCCAGCAGCTTACTACATAGCTCCTACGAGCAGTACTTC
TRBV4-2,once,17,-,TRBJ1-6,CASSQDPGVKDNSPLHF,TGTGCCAGCAGCCAAGATCCGGGGGTAAAGGATAATTCACCCCTCCACTTT
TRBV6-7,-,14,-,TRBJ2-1,CASSYPGVYNEQFF,TGTGCCAGCAGTTACCCGGGGGTTTACAATGAGCAGTTCTTC
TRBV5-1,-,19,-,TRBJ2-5,CASSLGTAFGPGYQETQYF,TGCGCCAGCAGCTTGGGGACAGCCTTCGGCCCTGGGTACCAAGAGACCCAGTACTTC
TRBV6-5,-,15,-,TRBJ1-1,CASSRLGRGRAEAFF,TGTGCCAGCAGTCGCCTTGGGCGGGGACGAGCTGAAGCTTTCTTT
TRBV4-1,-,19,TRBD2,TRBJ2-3,CASRLRGEERGNPTDTQYF,TGCGCCAGCAGACTGCGAGGGGAAGAGCGGGGGAATCCCACAGATACGCAGTATTTT
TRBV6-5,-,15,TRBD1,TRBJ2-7,CATVPAGGPGYEQYF,TGTGCCACCGTCCCGGCAGGGGGCCCCGGTTACGAGCAGTACTTC
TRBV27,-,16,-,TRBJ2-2,CASSSWTARGTGELFF,TGTGCCAGCAGTTCGTGGACAGCTCGGGGCACCGGGGAGCTGTTTTTT
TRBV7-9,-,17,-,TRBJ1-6,CASSFSLHVFYNSPLHF,TGTGCCAGCAGCTTCAGTTTACACGTTTTCTATAATTCACCCCTCCACTTT
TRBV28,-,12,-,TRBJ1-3,CASSLGGNTIYF,TGTGCCAGCAGTTTAGGCGGAAACACCATATATTTT
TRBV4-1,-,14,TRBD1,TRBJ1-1,CASSHTRTGTEAFF,TGCGCCAGCAGCCACACTAGGACAGGCACTGAAGCTTTCTTT
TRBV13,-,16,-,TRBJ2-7,CASSSTPLGVPYEQYF,TGTGCCAGCAGTTCGACCCCTCTAGGAGTCCCCTACGAGCAGTACTTC
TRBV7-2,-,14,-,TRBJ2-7,CASSLEEDTYEQYF,TGTGCCAGCAGCTTAGAGGAGGATACCTACGAGCAGTACTTC
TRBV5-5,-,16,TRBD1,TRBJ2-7,CASSLGGQGVRYEQYF,TGTGCCAGCAGCTTGGGTGGACAGGGGGTTCGGTACGAGCAGTACTTC
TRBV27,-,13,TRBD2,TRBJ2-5,CAIGGGLRETQYF,TGTGCCATCGGGGGGGGGTTACGGGAGACCCAGTACTTC
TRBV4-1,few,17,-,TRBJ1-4,CASSHEETPGYSEKLFF,TGCGCCAGCAGCCACGAAGAGACACCGGGGTACTCTGAAAAACTGTTTTTT
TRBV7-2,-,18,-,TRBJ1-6,CASSQVHRQFPYNSPLHF,TGTGCCAGCAGCCAAGTTCATCGTCAGTTCCCCTATAATTCACCCCTCCACTTT
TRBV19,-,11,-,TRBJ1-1,CASIQNTEAFF,TGTGCCAGTATTCAGAACACTGAAGCTTTCTTT
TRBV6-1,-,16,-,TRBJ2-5,CASSAPAGKYQETQYF,TGTGCCAGCAGTGCCCCGGCAGGAAAGTACCAAGAGACCCAGTACTTC
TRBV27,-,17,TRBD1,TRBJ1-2,CASSIGEGQGAIYGYTF,TGTGCCAGCAGTATAGGGGAAGGACAGGGGGCTATCTATGGCTACACCTTC
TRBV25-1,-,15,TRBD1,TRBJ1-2,CASSESHRGRDGYTF,TGTGCCAGCAGTGAAAGCCACAGGGGGCGGGATGGCTACACCTTC
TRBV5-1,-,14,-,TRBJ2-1,CASSNQTEGPEQFF,TGCGCCAGCTCAAACCAAACGGAGGGGCCGGAGCAGTTCTTC
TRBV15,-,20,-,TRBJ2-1,CATSRDTADAGKSSYNEQFF,TGTGCCACCAGCAGAGATACGGCCGACGCGGGGAAAAGCTCCTACAATGAGCAGTTCTTC
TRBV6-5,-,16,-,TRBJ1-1,CASSYLGQGKNTEAFF,TGTGCCAGCAGTTACCTTGGGCAGGGGAAAAACACTGAAGCTTTCTTT
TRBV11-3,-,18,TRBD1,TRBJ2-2,CASSAGTGKGENTGELFF,TGTGCCAGCAGCGCAGGGACAGGAAAAGGGGAGAACACCGGGGAGCTGTTTTTT
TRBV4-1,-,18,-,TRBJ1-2,CASSQVSAGLYLPYGYTF,TGCGCCAGCAGCCAAGTGTCGGCAGGGCTCTATCTTCCCTATGGCTACACCTTC
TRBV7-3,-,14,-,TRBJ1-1,CASSFTRLDTEAFF,TGTGCCAGCAGCTTTACTCGGTTGGACACTGAAGCTTTCTTT
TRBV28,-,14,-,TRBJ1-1,CASSQSDKNTEAFF,TGTGCCAGCAGTCAATCGGACAAGAACACTGAAGCTTTCTTT
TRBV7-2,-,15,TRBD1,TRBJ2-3,CASSARDSHQDTQYF,TGTGCCAGCAGCGCCCGGGACAGCCACCAGGATACGCAGTATTTT
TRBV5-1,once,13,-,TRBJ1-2,CASSLGRGRGYTF,TGCGCCAGCAGCTTGGGAAGGGGGAGAGGCTACACCTTC
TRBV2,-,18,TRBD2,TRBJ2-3,CASNPGTSGGSSTDTQYF,TGTGCCAGCAACCCCGGGACTAGCGGGGGGTCGAGCACAGATACGCAGTATTTT
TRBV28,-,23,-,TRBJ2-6,CASSLGPTRQQVTKSSGANVLTF,TGTGCCAGCAGTTTAGGCCCGACTAGGCAACAGGTGACTAAGAGCTCTGGGGCCAACGTCCTGACTTTC
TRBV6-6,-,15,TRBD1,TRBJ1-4,CASSPSTGRNEKLFF,TGTGCCAGCAGCCCCTCGACAGGGCGAAATGAAAAACTGTTTTTT
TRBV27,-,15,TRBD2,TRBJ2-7,CASSFEAGRSYEQYF,TGTGCCAGCAGTTTTGAAGCGGGGAGGTCCTACGAGCAGTACTTC
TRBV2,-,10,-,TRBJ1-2,CASSEHGYTF,TGTGCCAGCAGCGAGCATGGCTACACCTTC
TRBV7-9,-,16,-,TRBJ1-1,CASSLRRFRSNTEAFF,TGTGCCAGCAGCTTAAGGAGATTTCGGTCCAACACTGAAGCTTTCTTT
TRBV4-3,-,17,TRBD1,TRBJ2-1,CASSQVGGQGPYNEQFF,TGCGCCAGCAGCCAAGTGGGGGGACAGGGGCCCTACAATGAGCAGTTCTTC
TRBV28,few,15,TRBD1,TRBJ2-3,CASSSGDRGTDTQYF,TGTGCCAGCAGTTCGGGGGACAGGGGAACAGATACGCAGTATTTT
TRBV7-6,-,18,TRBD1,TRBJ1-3,CASSFWLRTGRGGNTIYF,TGTGCCAGCAGCTTTTGGCTCCGGACAGGGCGAGGAGGAAACACCATATATTTT
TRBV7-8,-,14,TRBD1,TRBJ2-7,CASCSGTGSYEQYF,TGTGCCAGCTGTTCCGGGACAGGGAGCTACGAGCAGTACTTC
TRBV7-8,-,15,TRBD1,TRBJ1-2,CASSLRGRGNYGYTF,TGTGCCAGCAGTCTCAGGGGGAGAGGTAACTATGGCTACACCTTC
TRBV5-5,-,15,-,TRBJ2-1,CASSLWQGRDNEQFF,TGTGCCAGCAGCTTGTGGCAGGGGAGAGACAATGAGCAGTTCTTC
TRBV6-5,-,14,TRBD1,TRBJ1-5,CASRADRGDQPQHF,TGTGCCAGCAGGGCGGACAGGGGGGATCAGCCCCAGCATTTT
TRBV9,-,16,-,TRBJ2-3,CASSVGGVGNADTQYF,TGTGCCAGCAGCGTAGGGGGGGTAGGGAACGCCGATACGCAGTATTTT
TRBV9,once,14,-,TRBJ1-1,CASSVGKLNTEAFF,TGTGCCAGCAGCGTAGGAAAGCTGAACACTGAAGCTTTCTTT
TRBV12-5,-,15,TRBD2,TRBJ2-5,CASGLLAGGQETQYF,TGTGCTAGTGGTTTGTTAGCGGGGGGGCAAGAGACCCAGTACTTC
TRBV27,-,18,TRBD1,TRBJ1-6,CASSLSRKVGTGNSPLHF,TGTGCCAGCAGTTTATCGCGGAAGGTCGGGACAGGGAATTCACCCCTCCACTTT
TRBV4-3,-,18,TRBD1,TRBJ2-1,CASSQVRDRGTSYNEQFF,TGCGCCAGCAGCCAAGTCCGGGACAGGGGAACGTCCTACAATGAGCAGTTCTTC
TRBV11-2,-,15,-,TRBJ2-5,CASSWGFRPQETQYF,TGTGCCAGCAGCTGGGGCTTCCGGCCTCAAGAGACCCAGTACTTC
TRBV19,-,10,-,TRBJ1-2,CASQGNGYTF,TGTGCCAGCCAGGGGAATGGCTACACCTTC
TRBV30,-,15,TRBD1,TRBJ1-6,CAWSAPGQGGSPLHF,TGTGCCTGGAGTGCACCGGGACAGGGAGGATCACCCCTCCACTTT
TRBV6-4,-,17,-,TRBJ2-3,CASSDTSGALGTDTQYF,TGTGCCAGCAGTGACACATCAGGGGCCCTAGGCACAGATACGCAGTATTTT
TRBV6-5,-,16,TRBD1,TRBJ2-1,CASSYAGQGGFDEQFF,TGTGCCAGCAGTTACGCCGGACAGGGGGGGTTCGATGAGCAGTTCTTC
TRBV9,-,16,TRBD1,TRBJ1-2,CASSVGPDRGVYGYTF,TGTGCCAGCAGCGTAGGTCCCGACAGGGGGGTCTATGGCTACACCTTC
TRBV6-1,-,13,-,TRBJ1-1,CASSDTKNTEAFF,TGTGCCAGCAGTGATACTAAGAACACTGAAGCTTTCTTT
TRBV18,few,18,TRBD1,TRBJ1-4,CASSPMGQGVPTNEKLFF,TGTGCCAGCTCACCGATGGGACAGGGGGTACCAACTAATGAAAAACTGTTTTTT
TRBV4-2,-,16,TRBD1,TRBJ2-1,CASSQGNRGAYNEQFF,TGTGCCAGCAGCCAAGGGAACAGGGGGGCCTACAATGAGCAGTTCTTC